These 20 T cell receptor beta chains were sequenced from one sample in a study of T cell changes during pregnancy in multiple sclerosis (dated by TCRdb to the late 2010s). The receptor library was made with the immunoSEQ multiplex PCR assay. Entries here come from immuneACCESS through TCRdb and include only in-frame sequences with V and J called. Some clones fail to appear in such tables; in the studies checked, an unresolved V gene covers under half of the shortfall, and the cause of the remainder is unknown. The sample includes 49,000 or so clones, with 94% observed a single time. Less than 6% of the sample belongs to the ten largest clones. The sample in question was CD8+ T cells from peripheral blood mononuclear cells, obtained before pregnancy. The receptors were sampled from a female donor with multiple sclerosis, enrolled in a pregnancy study.

Turning to this clone: Other DNA sequences in this specimen translate into the identical CDR3. The rearrangement joins TRBV7-3 to TRBJ2-2; D is perhaps TRBD2 (6 bases). From germline, CDR1 is SGHTA and CDR2 FQGTGA. V lost 2 bases and J 2 bases, leaving 6 bases between the germline ends. The CDR3 sequence is 14 residues long. The CDR3, as DNA: TGTGCCAGCAGCTTAGGACTAAACACCGGGGAGCTGTTTTTT. This sequence encodes CASSLGLNTGELFF.

This clone was observed a handful of times. Compared with germline, one end of the junction differs, possibly owing to a read error. This sequence joins TRBV7-9 and TRBJ2-1, with TRBD2 identical over 8 bases. The CDR3 runs 14 residues. The V gene's germline CDR1 is SEHNR and CDR2 FQNEAQ (reference sequence). The DNA for the CDR3 is TGTGCCAGCAGTCCGGGACTAGGCTACGATGAGCAGTTCTTC. Residues: CASSPGLGYDEQFF.

This chain joins TRBV5-1 and TRBJ2-1, with TRBD2 as a possible D gene (5 bases). Trimming took off 4 bases at V and 7 bases at J, with 18 bases between the two ends. Per the germline V gene, CDR1 is SGHRS and CDR2 is YFSETQ. CDR3 length: 15 amino acids. CDR3 sequence reads: CASSLSGPPGNEQFF. Here the CDR3 DNA reads TGCGCCAGCAGCCTCTCCGGGCCCCCGGGGAATGAGCAGTTCTTC.

This chain uses TRBV6-1 with TRBJ1-1; D is unclear. Germline CDR1 MNHNS, CDR2 SASEGT. The CDR3 consists of 11 residues. The germline V and J ends were trimmed by 8 bases and 1 base, with 5 bases remaining between them. CDR3 DNA: TGTGCCAGCCCGGGGAACACTGAAGCTTTCTTT. It specifies CASPGNTEAFF.

The chain has TRBV2 and TRBJ2-7, with D possibly matching TRBD1 (6 bases). With 3 bases removed from V and 7 bases from J, the gap between germline ends came to 7 bases. The CDR3 runs to 11 residues. Germline V gene data show CDR1 as SNHLY and CDR2 as FYNNEI. CDR3 nucleotide sequence: TGTGCCAGCAGTGATCAGGGGGAGCAGTACTTC. Amino acids: CASSDQGEQYF. The entire variable domain, with the rest obtained from reference TRBV2 and TRBJ2-7, is as follows: EPEVTQTPSHQVTQMGQEVILRCVPISNHLYFYWYRQILGQKVEFLVSFYNNEISEKSEIFDDQFSVERPDGSNFTLKIRSTKLEDSAMYFCASSDQGEQYFGPGTRLTVT.

This clone was counted once. This chain connects TRBV7-9 to TRBJ2-7; D might be TRBD2 (7 bases). The length of the CDR3 is 13 residues. The V end lost 5 bases, the J end lost 7 bases, and 15 bases lay between the germline ends. CDR1 is SEHNR and CDR2 is FQNEAQ in the germline V gene (reference sequence). In DNA, the CDR3 is TGTGCCAGCAGCCCAAGGGGGGGCTGGGAGCAGTACTTC. This sequence encodes CASSPRGGWEQYF.

This clone occurred a few times. The genes are TRBV7-9 and TRBJ2-1; 13 nucleotides match TRBD2. Germline V gives CDR1 SEHNR, CDR2 FQNEAQ (reference sequence). Trimming took 5 bases from V and 7 from J; bases not matched to a gene: 5. The CDR3 is 15 residues long. The chain's CDR3 is CASSRTSGSPNEQFF. DNA for the CDR3: TGTGCCAGCAGCCGGACTAGCGGGAGTCCGAATGAGCAGTTCTTC.

This chain joins TRBV5-4 and TRBJ2-7; D uncertain. From germline, CDR1 is SGHNT and CDR2 YYREEE (reference sequence). The CDR3 runs 12 residues. V lost 4 bases and J 0 bases, leaving 5 bases between the germline ends. In DNA form, the CDR3 reads TGTGCCAGCAGCACGAGCTCCTACGAGCAGTACTTC. This encodes CASSTSSYEQYF.

The chain has TRBV6-1 and TRBJ2-7; 12 bases map to TRBD1. After removal of 8 bases from V and 5 bases from J, the junction contained 7 bases not matched to a gene. The CDR3 contains 14 residues. Germline loops: CDR1 MNHNS, CDR2 SASEGT. The CDR3 DNA follows: TGTGCCAGCGATTGGGGACAGGGGGCAGACGAGCAGTACTTC. It codes for CASDWGQGADEQYF.

This chain links TRBV7-9 with TRBJ2-1, with 7 bases lining up with TRBD2. CDR1 is SEHNR and CDR2 is FQNEAQ in the germline V gene (reference sequence). The V and J ends lost 1 base and 10 bases, in that order; junction bases with no gene match: 4. The CDR3 sequence is 13 residues long. The chain's CDR3 is CASSLELAREQFF. The DNA of the CDR3 is TGTGCCAGCAGCTTAGAACTAGCGCGAGAGCAGTTCTTC.

The J gene is TRBJ2-2, the V gene TRBV7-7, with TRBD2 matching over 8 bases. J was trimmed by 6 bases and V by 5 bases; bases with no gene match: 17. The germline V gene has CDR1 SSHAT and CDR2 FNYEAQ (reference sequence). The CDR3 loop spans 18 amino acids. The CDR3 region is CASSPRGLAGYRPGELFF. CDR3 in DNA: TGTGCCAGCAGCCCTCGGGGCCTAGCGGGCTATCGTCCCGGGGAGCTGTTTTTT.

As for this clone: Germline is not matched at one junction end, which may reflect a read error. The chain joins TRBV6-1 to TRBJ2-5; TRBD2 aligns across 10 bases. Germline V CDR1 and CDR2: MNHNS, SASEGT. The CDR3 extends over 11 amino acids. The CDR3 bases are TGTGCCAGCAGTGAACTAGCGGGAGCCCACTTC. The encoded protein is CASSELAGAHF.

The rearrangement joins TRBV7-9 to TRBJ2-4, with TRBD2 matching over 11 bases. There are 16 residues in the CDR3. The ends lost 4 bases at V and 5 bases at J; junction bases unmatched: 7. The germline V gene encodes CDR1 SEHNR and CDR2 FQNEAQ (reference sequence). The DNA for the CDR3 is TGTGCCAGCAGCTCAATAGCGGGAGGGGGGGAAAACATTCAGTACTTC. It encodes CASSSIAGGGENIQYF.

The V gene is TRBV2, the J gene TRBJ2-1; possibly TRBD1 for D (5 bases). Trimming took off 7 bases at V and 0 bases at J, with 10 bases between the two ends. This CDR3 comprises 14 residues. CDR1 SNHLY and CDR2 FYNNEI come from the germline V gene. The CDR3 DNA follows: TGTGCCAGCACACAGGTGAGCTCCTACAATGAGCAGTTCTTC. The encoded protein is CASTQVSSYNEQFF. Looking up the rest from reference TRBV2 and TRBJ2-1 gives the full variable domain: EPEVTQTPSHQVTQMGQEVILRCVPISNHLYFYWYRQILGQKVEFLVSFYNNEISEKSEIFDDQFSVERPDGSNFTLKIRSTKLEDSAMYFCASTQVSSYNEQFFGPGTRLTVL.

On this clone: Other DNA sequences in this sample translate to the same CDR3. This chain uses TRBV27 with TRBJ2-7; D is uncertain. Trimming shortened V by 0 bases and J by 4 bases, and 7 bases separated the two germline ends. Germline V gives CDR1 MNHEY, CDR2 SMNVEV (reference sequence). This CDR3 has 13 amino acids. In DNA form, the CDR3 reads TGTGCCAGCAGTTTATCGTCGGGTTACGAGCAGTACTTC. Translation: CASSLSSGYEQYF.

The CDR3 loop reads CAWSVGLARPGDTQYF. The CDR3, as DNA: TGTGCCTGGAGTGTAGGGCTAGCCCGACCGGGGGATACGCAGTATTTT. The V gene is TRBV30, the J gene TRBJ2-3; TRBD2 might be the D (5 bases). V shed 0 bases and J shed 6 bases, with 19 bases lying between them. The length of the CDR3 is 16 residues. Germline V lookup: CDR1 GTSNPN, CDR2 SVGIG (reference sequence).

The rearrangement joins TRBV6-1 to TRBJ2-3, with D perhaps matching TRBD1 (5 bases). The V and J ends lost 2 bases and 3 bases respectively, with 21 bases between them. The CDR3 is 18 amino acids. Germline CDR1 MNHNS, CDR2 SASEGT. DNA of the CDR3: TGTGCCAGCAGTGAAACCTCCTCTTCAGGGTACAGTACAGATACGCAGTATTTT. It specifies CASSETSSSGYSTDTQYF.

This chain links TRBV2 with TRBJ2-2; 16 bases fit TRBD2. CDR1 is SNHLY and CDR2 is FYNNEI in the germline V gene. CDR3 length: 22 amino acids. Trimming cost V 3 bases and J 0 bases; bases outside gene matches: 13. In DNA form, the CDR3 reads TGTGCCAGCAGTGACTTTTCCGGGACTAGCGGGAGGGCCAGAGCGAACACCGGGGAGCTGTTTTTT. Translation gives CASSDFSGTSGRARANTGELFF.

The rearrangement links TRBV19 to TRBJ2-1; D gene ambiguous. The germline V gene encodes CDR1 LNHDA and CDR2 SQIVND (reference sequence). The CDR3 spans 13 residues. Trimming cost V 4 bases and J 4 bases, with 8 bases left between them. The CDR3 nucleotides are TGTGCCAGTAGTAGCGCCTTATACAATGAGCAGTTCTTC. It translates to CASSSALYNEQFF.

This rearrangement joins TRBV2 to TRBJ2-7, with 8 bases that match TRBD1. Germline trimming cut 3 bases from V and 3 bases from J; bases unmatched to any gene: 7. Germline assignment: CDR1 SNHLY and CDR2 FYNNEI. The CDR3 is 15 amino acids. The CDR3 loop is CASSDILGQDYEQYF. CDR3 sequence (DNA): TGTGCCAGCAGTGACATATTGGGACAGGACTACGAGCAGTACTTC.